The source of this T cell receptor beta chain is a study of T cells after yellow fever vaccination. Study as a whole: Those fractions that held only low numbers of cells were prepared using the SMART-Seq v4 Ultra Low Input RNA kit.

Comment on this clonotype: Its antigen is still unknown.

TCRdb passed the 5' RACE reads through MiXCR, listing each CDR3 protein once. The table records approximately 550,000 distinct CDR3 sequences, 15% to 20% of them present only once. Study-level points and caveats: Re-detected after boosting: most primary clones, 96% of CD4 and roughly 88% of CD8. Peaking on day 5 versus 15, the secondary response was faster but weaker.

Germline assignment: CDR1 KGHSH and CDR2 LQKENI. The CDR3 has 13 amino acids. V was shortened by 6 bases and J by 8 bases, with 13 bases between the two germline ends. Source: PBMCs, taken 15 days after the yellow fever booster vaccination. This TCR derives from a man aged 25-45 years who received the YFV17D yellow fever vaccine. The rearrangement joins TRBV18 to TRBJ1-4; D gene unclear. The CDR3 nucleotides read TGTGCCAGCTCGCCGGGATTCGCAGAAAAACTGTTTTTT. This codes for CASSPGFAEKLFF.